Following are 3 T cell receptor beta chains from one sample sequenced in a study of CD8+ T cells in alopecia areata. cDNA prepared by RNA extraction and subsequent reverse transcription served as the template for sequencing. Sequenced by immunoSEQ multiplex PCR; TCRdb stores in-frame clones only, minus some. The data contain about 140,000 clones, roughly three fifths of them seen just once; the ten biggest clones take up approximately 6.5%. This specimen consisted of CD4+ T cells sorted from blood, obtained at week 0. All receptors come from a human donor with alopecia areata.

This clone was seen a single time. The chain has TRBV5-1 and TRBJ2-3; D not certain. V lost 3 bases, J lost 2 bases, and 16 bases lay in between. CDR1 SGHRS and CDR2 YFSETQ come from the germline V gene. The CDR3 length is 16 residues. In nucleotides, the CDR3 is TGCGCCAGCAGCTCCCGATCTTTTCGCTACACAGATACGCAGTATTTT. Protein: CASSSRSFRYTDTQYF.

The chain employs TRBV29-1 and TRBJ2-5, with TRBD2 identical over 7 bases. CDR1 and CDR2 (germline): SQVTM, ANQGSEA. V trimming: 4 bases; J trimming: 0 bases; junction bases outside the gene matches: 5. The CDR3 spans 14 residues. CDR3 region: CSVAAGSNQETQYF. The CDR3, as DNA: TGCAGCGTTGCAGCGGGGAGTAACCAAGAGACCCAGTACTTC.

The V call is TRBV27, the J call TRBJ2-4; weak D call: TRBD1 (5 bases). The CDR3 length is 14 residues. Germline values: CDR1 MNHEY, CDR2 SMNVEV (reference sequence). Trimming left V 6 bases short and J 0 bases short, with 9 bases between. Here the CDR3 reads CASSLGAAKNIQYF. DNA for the CDR3: TGTGCCAGCAGCCTAGGGGCAGCCAAAAACATTCAGTACTTC.